A single sample is the source of the 24 T cell receptor beta chains below, sequenced in a study of blood T cells in healthy people across ages. Then a second PCR, running roughly 7 to 11 cycles, was carried out with a sample-barcoded 5' primer and a J-beta primer mix. TCRdb called the 5' RACE reads again in MiXCR, with one record for every CDR3 protein. The table records over a million distinct CDR3 sequences, about 25% of them present only once. This same sample was also taken into another study, of T cells of mothers and their children.

Input material: blood. Receptors were obtained from a girl aged 2 to 10 in good health.

The CDR3 loop reads CASSVEPDRYNEQFF. CDR3 bases: TGTGCCAGCAGCGTTGAACCGGACAGGTACAATGAGCAGTTCTTC. The genes are TRBV9 and TRBJ2-1, with TRBD1 identical over 7 bases. Germline V gene data show CDR1 as SGDLS and CDR2 as YYNGEE. The CDR3 runs to 15 residues. The trim removed 2 bases at V and 4 bases at J, leaving 6 bases unmatched.

A few counts support this clonotype. The V call is TRBV20-1, the J call TRBJ2-5, with a tentative D call TRBD2 (5 bases). Germline V gene sequence: CDR1 DFQATT, CDR2 SNEGSKA (reference sequence). This CDR3 is built from 12 residues. V lost 6 bases and J 2 bases, leaving 10 bases between the germline ends. The CDR3 is CSADGEQETQYF. In DNA, the CDR3 is TGCAGTGCCGACGGGGAACAAGAGACCCAGTACTTC.

The rearrangement joins TRBV7-3 to TRBJ2-3, with 9 bases that match TRBD1. V trimming: 3 bases; J trimming: 4 bases; junction bases outside the gene matches: 5. The CDR3 is 15 residues long. Looked up from germline, CDR1 is SGHTA and CDR2 is FQGTGA. The CDR3 DNA follows: TGTGCCAGCAGCTTCCGGGACAGGGTCCCAGATACGCAGTATTTT. This codes for CASSFRDRVPDTQYF. The complete variable domain, with remaining parts taken from reference TRBV7-3 and TRBJ2-3, reads GAGVSQTPSNKVTEKGKYVELRCDPISGHTALYWYRQSLGQGPEFLIYFQGTGAADDSGLPNDRFFAVRPEGSVSTLKIQRTERGDSAVYLCASSFRDRVPDTQYFGPGTRLTVL.

This clonotype was recorded a few times. The chain uses TRBV7-2 and TRBJ2-7; no definite D call. Between the trimmed V and J ends, which lost 5 bases and 2 bases, there was a span of 13 bases. Per germline, CDR1 SGHTA and CDR2 FQGNSA. The CDR3 length is 14 residues. The CDR3 here is CASSDRERTYEQYF. The CDR3 nucleotides are TGTGCCAGCAGCGATAGGGAACGGACCTACGAGCAGTACTTC.

This clonotype was observed a handful of times. The gene calls are TRBV3-1 and TRBJ2-5, with 9 positions matching TRBD1. The germline V gene has CDR1 LGHDT and CDR2 YNNKEL (reference sequence). The CDR3 is 13 residues long. Losses at the gene ends were 4 bases for V and 6 bases for J; bases not matched to a gene: 3. CDR3 bases: TGTGCCAGCAGCCTGACAGGGGGTCAGACCCAGTACTTC. It translates to CASSLTGGQTQYF.

This clonotype was counted ten times or more. The chain couples TRBV7-9 to TRBJ1-1; D not resolved. The CDR3 has 12 amino acids. The germline V gene encodes CDR1 SEHNR and CDR2 FQNEAQ (reference sequence). Trimming shortened V by 5 bases and J by 0 bases, and 4 bases separated the two germline ends. CDR3 nucleotides: TGTGCCAGCAGCCCTATGAACACTGAAGCTTTCTTT. Amino acids: CASSPMNTEAFF.

This sequence joins TRBV28 and TRBJ2-5; TRBD2 agrees at 11 bases. The germline gives CDR1 MDHEN, CDR2 SYDVKM. With V trimmed by 0 bases and J by 3 bases, 0 bases remained unmatched. The CDR3 is made up of 15 amino acids. This CDR3 reads CASSLWTSGEETQYF. As DNA, the CDR3 is TGTGCCAGCAGTTTATGGACTAGCGGGGAAGAGACCCAGTACTTC.

This clonotype has just a few counts. CDR3 bases: TGCGCCAGCAGCCAACAGGCAGGGACGTTTTACGATGAGCAGTTCTTC. The encoded protein is CASSQQAGTFYDEQFF. The V gene is TRBV4-1, the J gene TRBJ2-1; either TRBD1 or TRBD2 may fit D (5 bases each). The V end was cut by 2 bases, the J end by 8 bases, with 19 bases between. Germline CDR1 is MGHRA and CDR2 is YSYEKL. The CDR3 covers 16 residues.

The V gene is TRBV6-5, the J gene TRBJ2-3, with D perhaps TRBD2 (5 bases). The CDR3 contains 13 residues. CDR1 and CDR2 from the germline V gene are MNHEY and SVGAGI. Trimming left V 2 bases short and J 8 bases short, with 11 bases between. The CDR3 nucleotides are TGTGCCAGCAGTTACCGGGGAATAGGTACGCAGTATTTT. Protein sequence: CASSYRGIGTQYF.

J is TRBJ2-5 and V is TRBV5-1; either TRBD1 or TRBD2 may supply D (5 bases each). The J call may be in error: the DNA end matches TRBJ2-7 better. Germline-derived CDR1 and CDR2 are SGHRS and YFSETQ. The CDR3 is 15 amino acids. The CDR3 DNA reads as TGCGCCAGCAGCTTGGGGGGGAGCTCAATGTACGAGCAGTACTTC. Its translation is CASSLGGSSMYEQYF.

The V and J genes are TRBV6-1 and TRBJ2-4; 8 bases are shared with TRBD2. This CDR3 comprises 21 residues. Germline V lookup: CDR1 MNHNS, CDR2 SASEGT. V dropped 2 bases and J dropped 0; count of bases not matched to a gene: 18. The CDR3 loop reads CASSELQGAGVNSIAKNIQYF. CDR3 in DNA: TGTGCCAGCAGTGAACTTCAAGGAGCGGGAGTAAATTCCATAGCCAAAAACATTCAGTACTTC.

This clonotype was seen a few times. The J gene is TRBJ2-1, the V gene TRBV7-3, with 10 positions matching TRBD2. The V and J ends lost 5 bases and 8 bases, in that order; junction bases with no gene match: 12. This CDR3 has 16 residues. Germline V gene lookup returns CDR1 SGHTA and CDR2 FQGTGA. The CDR3 DNA is TGTGCCAGCAGCCCAAGCGGGAGGGCCTCAGTGTATGAGCAGTTCTTC. This encodes CASSPSGRASVYEQFF.

V gene TRBV20-1 combines with J gene TRBJ2-5; 7 nucleotides align to TRBD2. Germline V gene sequence: CDR1 DFQATT, CDR2 SNEGSKA (reference sequence). There are 13 residues in the CDR3. The V segment lost 5 bases and the J segment 5 bases; nucleotides outside the gene matches: 8. CDR3 residues: CSAPQTSWETQYF. CDR3 in DNA: TGCAGTGCTCCCCAGACTAGCTGGGAGACCCAGTACTTC.

This clonotype occurred a few times. The chain couples TRBV6-2 or TRBV6-3 to TRBJ2-5, with TRBD2 identical over 11 bases. Germline assignment: CDR1 MNHEY and CDR2 SVGEGT. Losses at the gene ends were 6 bases for V and 4 bases for J; bases not matched to a gene: 7. The CDR3 runs to 15 residues. CDR3 in DNA: TGTGCCAGCAGCACACGGGGGACTAGCGGAGAGACCCAGTACTTC. Residues: CASSTRGTSGETQYF.

The chain recombines TRBV2 with TRBJ2-7, with TRBD2 as a possible D gene (6 bases). This CDR3 comprises 11 residues. V was trimmed by 7 bases and J by 9 bases, leaving 13 bases between them. Germline V gene sequence: CDR1 SNHLY, CDR2 FYNNEI. CDR3 sequence (DNA): TGTGCCAGCAAGGAGGGAATAGGGCAGTACTTC. Translated: CASKEGIGQYF.

J is TRBJ2-4 and V is TRBV29-1; D possibly uses TRBD1 or TRBD2 (5 bases each). Trimming removed 4 bases at V and 1 base at J, with 17 bases between. The CDR3 totals 16 residues. Germline values: CDR1 SQVTM, CDR2 ANQGSEA. DNA of the CDR3: TGCAGCGTTGTGTCTGGGGACGGGTGGGCCAAAAACATTCAGTACTTC. It translates to CSVVSGDGWAKNIQYF.

This clonotype has just a few counts. The chain recombines TRBV19 with TRBJ2-7; D may match TRBD1 or TRBD2 (5 bases each). V lost 1 base and J 3 bases, leaving 7 bases between the germline ends. CDR3 size: 13 residues. Germline lookup yields CDR1 LNHDA and CDR2 SQIVND (reference sequence). The CDR3 DNA follows: TGTGCCAGTAGTATAGGGGACGGCTACGAGCAGTACTTC. Protein sequence: CASSIGDGYEQYF.

This clonotype was detected once. This chain uses TRBV20-1 with TRBJ2-5; D not certain. The assigned J gene may be wrong: the sequence end matches TRBJ2-1 better. Germline loops: CDR1 DFQATT, CDR2 SNEGSKA (reference sequence). CDR3 size: 16 residues. The CDR3: CSATLHQQRWGNEQFF. CDR3 bases: TGCAGTGCTACCCTCCACCAGCAAAGATGGGGCAATGAGCAGTTCTTC.

The rearrangement uses TRBV7-2 and TRBJ2-3; D gene ambiguous. Germline CDR1 reads SGHTA; CDR2 reads FQGNSA. The V and J ends lost 5 bases and 4 bases respectively, with 10 bases between them. The CDR3 loop spans 13 amino acids. CDR3 sequence reads: CASSPSLADTQYF. As DNA, the CDR3 is TGTGCCAGCAGCCCCTCATTAGCAGATACGCAGTATTTT.

In this sample, this clonotype turned up a few times. The rearrangement joins TRBV29-1 to TRBJ1-2; 7 positions match TRBD1. V was clipped by 6 bases and J by 2 bases; unmatched bases: 6. The CDR3 runs to 13 residues. Germline CDR1 reads SQVTM; CDR2 reads ANQGSEA. CDR3 in amino acids: CSVRDRQNYGYTF. In DNA, the CDR3 is TGCAGCGTCCGGGACAGACAAAACTATGGCTACACCTTC.

The sample holds a few counts of this clonotype. The CDR3 spells CASSYRGGGSYEQYF. The CDR3 region has the DNA TGCGCCAGCAGCTACCGGGGAGGGGGAAGCTACGAGCAGTACTTC. J is TRBJ2-7 and V is TRBV4-1, with D possibly being TRBD2 (7 bases). Between the trimmed V and J ends, which lost 5 bases and 3 bases, there was a span of 17 bases. Germline lookup yields CDR1 MGHRA and CDR2 YSYEKL. The CDR3 runs to 15 residues.

This clonotype was seen only a few times. The chain joins TRBV20-1 to TRBJ2-1; D is unclear. Germline-derived CDR1 and CDR2 are DFQATT and SNEGSKA (reference sequence). Trimming cost V 2 bases and J 5 bases, with 16 bases left between them. The CDR3 consists of 15 residues. The CDR3 bases are TGCAGTGCTAGACCATTTTCCACCCTCAACAATGAGCAGTTCTTC. Protein product: CSARPFSTLNNEQFF.

The rearrangement uses TRBV11-2 and TRBJ1-1, with unresolved D. This CDR3 has 13 residues. The V gene's germline CDR1 is SGHAT and CDR2 FQNNGV. V gave up 5 bases and J gave up 10 bases, with 17 bases separating them. Here the CDR3 reads CASSLEDRSVAFF. The CDR3, as DNA: TGTGCCAGCAGCCTCGAGGACCGTTCGGTAGCTTTCTTT.

The V call is TRBV29-1, the J call TRBJ1-2; perhaps TRBD1 as D (6 bases). The V and J ends lost 0 bases and 5 bases respectively, with 13 bases between them. CDR1 and CDR2 from the germline V gene are SQVTM and ANQGSEA. CDR3 length equals 14 residues. The CDR3 DNA sequence: TGCAGCGTTGAAGATCAGGACAGCATTTATGGCTACACCTTC. Protein: CSVEDQDSIYGYTF.